A selection of T cell receptor beta chains follows, all from one sample in a study of regulatory T cells in long-lasting Graves disease. TCRdb independently ran MiXCR on the multiplex PCR reads; one entry per CDR3 protein. The data show 250,000 to 300,000 distinct CDR3 sequences, around a sixth seen once. The data were also submitted as part of a second study, on T cells in Graves' hyperthyroidism and ophthalmopathy.

Here the sequenced sample was peripheral blood mononuclear cells (PBMCs), taken at new diagnosis, from a patient treated with antithyroid drugs. The receptors come from a woman between 25 and 40 years old with Graves disease. Both conserved end residues are part of each CDR3. A D gene is named only where the DNA matches it firmly. Clone size appears in some rows only: once, few, many, or a class for an expanded clone.

DNA: TGTGCCAGCAGCGCCGACCCTACGGAGACCCAGTACTTC; CDR3: CASSADPTETQYF; V: TRBV11-3; J: TRBJ2-5; D: -; size: -
DNA: TGCAGTGCCCCACCCCCTCTAGCGGGGGGGCCGGGGAATGAGCAGTTCTTC; CDR3: CSAPPPLAGGPGNEQFF; V: TRBV20-1; J: TRBJ2-1; D: TRBD2; size: many
DNA: TGTGCCAGCAGTGAAGCGAAAGTTGAAGCTTTCTTT; CDR3: CASSEAKVEAFF; V: TRBV6-1; J: TRBJ1-1; D: -; size: many
DNA: TGTGCCAGTAGTACCTCAGATACACAGTATTTT; CDR3: CASSTSDTQYF; V: TRBV19; J: TRBJ2-3; D: -; size: few
DNA: TGTGCCAGCAGTTACTCGAAGGGGGGGGCGCAAGATACGCAGTATTTT; CDR3: CASSYSKGGAQDTQYF; V: TRBV6-2/TRBV6-3; J: TRBJ2-3; D: -; size: many
DNA: TGTGCCAGCAGACCCTTGGACAGGGGTTACGAGCAGTACTTC; CDR3: CASRPLDRGYEQYF; V: TRBV27; J: TRBJ2-7; D: TRBD1; size: many
DNA: TGTGCCAGCACTCCAGGCTGGCTAGCGGGGCGAGTCAGTACAGATACGCAGTATTTT; CDR3: CASTPGWLAGRVSTDTQYF; V: TRBV6-2/TRBV6-3; J: TRBJ2-3; D: TRBD2; size: -
DNA: TGTGCCAGCAGCCAAGAAGGTAGCGGGGGGCCCGATGAGCAGTTCTTC; CDR3: CASSQEGSGGPDEQFF; V: TRBV4-2; J: TRBJ2-1; D: TRBD2; size: -
DNA: TGTGCCAGCTCAACGGGGACTAGCGGGGAGATCGAGCAGTACTTC; CDR3: CASSTGTSGEIEQYF; V: TRBV18; J: TRBJ2-7; D: TRBD2; size: many
DNA: TGTGCCAGCAGCTTAGCGGGGGCCTACTACAATGAGCAGTTCTTC; CDR3: CASSLAGAYYNEQFF; V: TRBV11-2; J: TRBJ2-1; D: -; size: many
DNA: TGCGCCGGCAGCGACCGAAATTGGGGGTACGAGCAGTACTTC; CDR3: CAGSDRNWGYEQYF; V: TRBV5-1; J: TRBJ2-7; D: -; size: few
DNA: TGTGCCAGCAGGAATAGCGGGGGGGCTATTTACGAGCAGTACTTC; CDR3: CASRNSGGAIYEQYF; V: TRBV2; J: TRBJ2-7; D: TRBD2; size: many
DNA: TGTGCCAGCAGTTTACTTAGGACAGATACGCAGTATTTT; CDR3: CASSLLRTDTQYF; V: TRBV6-5; J: TRBJ2-3; D: -; size: many
DNA: TGTGCCAGCAGCTTCCCCGGGGGTAATTCACCCCTCCACTTT; CDR3: CASSFPGGNSPLHF; V: TRBV7-9; J: TRBJ1-6; D: -; size: many
DNA: TGTGCCAGCAGCTCCGGGACCCCCTATCCCGGGGCCCAGTACTTC; CDR3: CASSSGTPYPGAQYF; V: TRBV13; J: TRBJ2-5; D: -; size: -
DNA: TGTGCCAGCAGTTACGAGTGGGCAGGGGTCGAGCAGTACTTC; CDR3: CASSYEWAGVEQYF; V: TRBV6-9; J: TRBJ2-7; D: -; size: many
DNA: TGTGCCAGCAGCCAAGATTGGGGGGGACTAACAGATACGCAGTATTTT; CDR3: CASSQDWGGLTDTQYF; V: TRBV3-1; J: TRBJ2-3; D: TRBD2; size: -
DNA: TGTGCCAGCAGCTCCGACAGGGGTCTCGTCGGCTACACCTTC; CDR3: CASSSDRGLVGYTF; V: TRBV7-6; J: TRBJ1-2; D: TRBD1; size: -
DNA: TGTGCCAGCAGACTAGAGGGGGTTGATGGCTACACCTTC; CDR3: CASRLEGVDGYTF; V: TRBV6-2/TRBV6-3; J: TRBJ1-2; D: -; size: -
DNA: TGTGCCAGCAGTGAAGGGCTAGCGGGCACAGATACGCAGTATTTT; CDR3: CASSEGLAGTDTQYF; V: TRBV6-1; J: TRBJ2-3; D: TRBD2; size: -
DNA: TGTGCCAGCAGCCCCGGCGGTCCTGGCTACACCTTC; CDR3: CASSPGGPGYTF; V: TRBV7-6; J: TRBJ1-2; D: -; size: many
DNA: TGTGCCAGCAGCTTAGGGAGAGGCACTAGCGGCAGAGGTTTCAATGAGCAGTTCTTC; CDR3: CASSLGRGTSGRGFNEQFF; V: TRBV7-9; J: TRBJ2-1; D: TRBD2; size: -
DNA: TGTGCCAGCAGCCCGGACAGGGTTGGTTCACCCCTCCACTTT; CDR3: CASSPDRVGSPLHF; V: TRBV5-4; J: TRBJ1-6; D: TRBD1; size: many
DNA: TGCAGTGCTAGGGGATGGGGAGCGGATAATTCACCCCTCCACTTT; CDR3: CSARGWGADNSPLHF; V: TRBV20-1; J: TRBJ1-6; D: -; size: -
DNA: TGTGCCAGCAGCGCCGGGACTCCAGCCTACAATGAGCAGTTCTTC; CDR3: CASSAGTPAYNEQFF; V: TRBV9; J: TRBJ2-1; D: -; size: few
DNA: TGTGCCAGCAGCCGTAGCGGGGGAGTCCTCACAGATACGCAGTATTTT; CDR3: CASSRSGGVLTDTQYF; V: TRBV6-1; J: TRBJ2-3; D: TRBD2; size: many
DNA: TGTGCCAGCAGCTTACTCACAGGGGGCGAAGCTGAAGCTTTCTTT; CDR3: CASSLLTGGEAEAFF; V: TRBV7-9; J: TRBJ1-1; D: TRBD1; size: many
DNA: TGTGCCAGCAGCCTCACCCTCCAAGGGACGGGGATGGACGAGCAGTACTTC; CDR3: CASSLTLQGTGMDEQYF; V: TRBV13; J: TRBJ2-7; D: -; size: -
DNA: TGTGCTAGTGGTTTGGCCGGGGGGGGGAGGAACACTGAAGCTTTCTTT; CDR3: CASGLAGGGRNTEAFF; V: TRBV12-5; J: TRBJ1-1; D: -; size: many
DNA: TGTGCCAGCACCATCGGGGGGTTCGGCTACGAGCAGTACTTC; CDR3: CASTIGGFGYEQYF; V: TRBV13; J: TRBJ2-7; D: TRBD2; size: many
DNA: TGTGCCAGCAGCATGACTAGCGCCGGAGAGCAGTACTTC; CDR3: CASSMTSAGEQYF; V: TRBV7-2; J: TRBJ2-7; D: TRBD2; size: -
DNA: TGTGCCAGCAGCTTGGGCAGGGAAGAGACCCAGTACTTC; CDR3: CASSLGREETQYF; V: TRBV5-1; J: TRBJ2-5; D: -; size: many
DNA: TGTGCCAGCAGCTTAAGAGTTAACGATGGCTACACCTTC; CDR3: CASSLRVNDGYTF; V: TRBV9; J: TRBJ1-2; D: -; size: many
DNA: TGCAGTGCTCAAACCCTCAATCTGAGGGCTTCAGAGACCCAGTACTTC; CDR3: CSAQTLNLRASETQYF; V: TRBV20-1; J: TRBJ2-5; D: -; size: many
DNA: TGTGCCAGCAGTCCAAGGACAGGCCTAACCTTC; CDR3: CASSPRTGLTF; V: TRBV6-2/TRBV6-3; J: TRBJ1-2; D: TRBD1; size: many
DNA: TGCAGTGCTAGTCCGGGACACACAAACACTGAAGCTTTCTTT; CDR3: CSASPGHTNTEAFF; V: TRBV20-1; J: TRBJ1-1; D: -; size: many
DNA: TGCAGTGCTAGCGGGGGGGGGGCAGATACGCAGTATTTT; CDR3: CSASGGGADTQYF; V: TRBV20-1; J: TRBJ2-3; D: TRBD2; size: many
DNA: TGTGCCAGCAGCTTGCGGGGGGCCCGGGAGGAGACCCAGTACTTC; CDR3: CASSLRGAREETQYF; V: TRBV7-2; J: TRBJ2-5; D: TRBD2; size: many
DNA: TGCAGTGCTAGCCATCCAGTGCAAGAGACCCAGTACTTC; CDR3: CSASHPVQETQYF; V: TRBV20-1; J: TRBJ2-5; D: -; size: many
DNA: TGTGCCAGCAGTTTAAGAAACAGGGCGAACACTGAAGCTTTCTTT; CDR3: CASSLRNRANTEAFF; V: TRBV27; J: TRBJ1-1; D: -; size: few
DNA: TGTGCCAGCAGTTTTGTGGCGGGGGGGCCGGGCCACAATGAGCAGTTCTTC; CDR3: CASSFVAGGPGHNEQFF; V: TRBV27; J: TRBJ2-1; D: TRBD2; size: many
DNA: TGTGCCAGCAGCCACTTCGCCGCCAGCTCTGGGGCCAACGTCCTGACTTTC; CDR3: CASSHFAASSGANVLTF; V: TRBV14; J: TRBJ2-6; D: -; size: -